The rows below give T cell receptor beta chains drawn from one sample of a study of cytomegalovirus exposure and HLA in healthy donors. The protocol was immunoSEQ multiplex PCR, while the TCRdb copy is restricted to in-frame clones and leaves out a portion. The sample includes tens of thousands of clones, 79% of them seen just once. The sample comprised PBMCs. All receptors derive from a woman aged 40 to 50 in good health and CMV-seronegative. The CDR3 runs from the conserved cysteine through the conserved F or W. A D gene is named only where the DNA matches it firmly. Only some rows state a clone size, as once, few, many or a class for expanded clones.

TRBV4-3	TRBJ1-5	few	NA	TGCGCCAGCAGCGAATCCCCGGGAGATGAGCCCCAGCATTTT	CASSESPGDEPQHF
TRBV29-1	TRBJ1-2	NA	TRBD1	TGCAGCGCCACCGGGACAGGGGGAGGAACTTCTAACTATGGCTACACCTTC	CSATGTGGGTSNYGYTF
TRBV28	TRBJ2-1	NA	TRBD1	TGTGCCAGCAGTCCCCGACAGGGGGTGGGGTACAATGAGCAGTTCTTC	CASSPRQGVGYNEQFF
TRBV5-1	TRBJ2-7	NA	TRBD2	TGCGCCAGCGGACTAGCGGGGGGCGGGATTATAGGGGAGCAGTACTTC	CASGLAGGGIIGEQYF
TRBV30	TRBJ2-5	NA	TRBD1	TGTGCCTGGACCGCCGACAGGGCCGGTGGAGAGCAGTACTTC	CAWTADRAGGEQYF
TRBV5-1	TRBJ2-1	NA	TRBD1	TGCGCCAGCAGCTTAGGGACAGGGGGATATGAGCAGTTCTTC	CASSLGTGGYEQFF
TRBV5-6	TRBJ2-2	NA	TRBD2	TGTGCCAGCAGCTTGGTTCTAGCGGGGGCCGGGGAGCTGTTTTTT	CASSLVLAGAGELFF
TRBV6-5	TRBJ1-1	NA	TRBD1	TGTGCCAGCAGTTACTCGGGACAGGGCACTGAAGCTTTCTTT	CASSYSGQGTEAFF
TRBV7-9	TRBJ2-1	once	NA	TGTGCCAGCAGCGATGGCGGGGACAATGAGCAGTTCTTC	CASSDGGDNEQFF
TRBV27	TRBJ2-7	once	NA	TGTGCCAGCGGTGGGGGGTTCGCCTACGAGCAGTACTTC	CASGGGFAYEQYF